Listed below are T cell receptor beta chains from one sample, sequenced in a study of technical replicates of blood from a handful of donors. Profiled with immunoSEQ multiplex PCR; TCRdb holds only in-frame clones, not every one. The sample shows under 95,000 clones, about 98% of them seen only once. Specimen: T cells isolated from PBMCs. Receptor source: a human donor in good health. The CDR3 runs from the conserved cysteine through the conserved F or W. D genes are given only for firm matches. Where a row states a size, it is once, few, many or the class of an expanded clone; other rows omit it.

TRBD2	TRBV2	TRBJ2-7	15	NA	TGTGCCAGCAGTGATGGTCGGCTAGCGGGGGGCGAGCAGTACTTC	CASSDGRLAGGEQYF
TRBD2	TRBV10-3	TRBJ2-2	16	NA	TGTGCCATCAGTTCAGGACTAGCGGTCTTCACCGGGGAGCTGTTTTTT	CAISSGLAVFTGELFF
NA	TRBV20-1	TRBJ1-1	10	NA	TGCAGTGCCAGGGGCACTGAAGCTTTCTTT	CSARGTEAFF
NA	TRBV2	TRBJ1-1	13	NA	TGTGCCAGCAGCTCCTACCGGAGCACTGAAGCTTTCTTT	CASSSYRSTEAFF
NA	TRBV4-1	TRBJ1-2	15	NA	TGCGCCAGCAGCCACCCGATTGGGGGGGACTATGGCTACACCTTC	CASSHPIGGDYGYTF
TRBD2	TRBV2	TRBJ2-3	15	NA	TGTGCCAGCAGACAAACTAGCGGGAGGGCAGATACGCAGTATTTT	CASRQTSGRADTQYF
TRBD1	TRBV4-1	TRBJ1-2	15	once	TGCGCCAGCAGCCAAGAGACAGGGATGGACTATGGCTACACCTTC	CASSQETGMDYGYTF
TRBD1	TRBV5-4	TRBJ1-2	15	NA	TGTGCCAGCAGCTCTAGGACAGGGGGCTTCTATGGCTACACCTTC	CASSSRTGGFYGYTF
NA	TRBV6-5	TRBJ2-1	11	NA	TGTGCCAGCAGTTACGCGGGAGAGCAGTTCTTC	CASSYAGEQFF
TRBD2	TRBV6-1	TRBJ2-1	15	NA	TGTGCCAGCATCCCAACTAGCGGACCCTACAATGAGCAGTTCTTC	CASIPTSGPYNEQFF
NA	TRBV5-6	TRBJ1-1	12	NA	TGTGCCAGCAGCTTACGCGAGGGAAACGCTTTCTTT	CASSLREGNAFF
TRBD2	TRBV18	TRBJ2-7	15	NA	TGTGCCAGCTCACCAACTAGCGGGAGTCTCTACGAGCAGTACTTC	CASSPTSGSLYEQYF
NA	TRBV11-2	TRBJ2-3	15	NA	TGTGCCAGCAGCTTTGGCAGGGTTGGAAGAGATACGCAGTATTTT	CASSFGRVGRDTQYF
NA	TRBV9	TRBJ2-1	13	NA	TGTGCCAGCAGCGTCTCTACGTACAATGAGCAGTTCTTC	CASSVSTYNEQFF
NA	TRBV5-1	TRBJ1-1	14	NA	TGCGCCAGCAGCTTACAGGGACCGGACACTGAAGCTTTCTTT	CASSLQGPDTEAFF
NA	TRBV7-9	TRBJ1-2	13	NA	TGTGCCAGCAGCTTCGGACAGCCCTATGGCTACACCTTC	CASSFGQPYGYTF
NA	TRBV5-1	TRBJ2-7	13	NA	TGCGCCAGCAGCTCCCAGGGTAGCTACGAGCAGTACTTC	CASSSQGSYEQYF
NA	TRBV4-2	TRBJ2-7	14	NA	TGTGCCAGCAGCCAAGTCGGGAGCTCCTACGAGCAGTACTTC	CASSQVGSSYEQYF
NA	TRBV6-6	TRBJ1-1	15	NA	TGTGCCAGCAGTGGGGTCGGGGGGGCGGGCACTGAAGCTTTCTTT	CASSGVGGAGTEAFF
TRBD2	TRBV4-1	TRBJ2-5	17	NA	TGCGCCAGCAGCCAATCCACGTCGGCTAGCGGTCAAGAGACCCAGTACTTC	CASSQSTSASGQETQYF
NA	TRBV28	TRBJ1-2	17	NA	TGTGCCAGCAGTTTAGTGCCGGCAGCGAACTCTAACTATGGCTACACCTTC	CASSLVPAANSNYGYTF
TRBD1	TRBV6-5	TRBJ2-2	16	NA	TGTGCCAGCAGTTATAGTGACAGGGTGAACACCGGGGAGCTGTTTTTT	CASSYSDRVNTGELFF